This T cell receptor beta chain was retrieved from a study of control samples from healthy donors and cancer patients. Assay used: immunoSEQ multiplex PCR; TCRdb lists only in-frame clones, some missing. The sample contains about 89,000 clones, about nine tenths of which appear only once. V lost 4 bases and J lost 6; bases outside the gene matches: 2. The CDR3 contains 14 residues. In germline, CDR1 is MNHNY, CDR2 SVGAGI (reference sequence). This clone was picked up a small number of times. What was sequenced was blood. J is TRBJ1-5 and V is TRBV6-6; TRBD1 matches 11 bases. The source is a young man in good health. CDR3 protein: CASSWDRGAQPQHF. DNA of the CDR3: TGTGCCAGCAGTTGGGACAGGGGGGCTCAGCCCCAGCATTTT.